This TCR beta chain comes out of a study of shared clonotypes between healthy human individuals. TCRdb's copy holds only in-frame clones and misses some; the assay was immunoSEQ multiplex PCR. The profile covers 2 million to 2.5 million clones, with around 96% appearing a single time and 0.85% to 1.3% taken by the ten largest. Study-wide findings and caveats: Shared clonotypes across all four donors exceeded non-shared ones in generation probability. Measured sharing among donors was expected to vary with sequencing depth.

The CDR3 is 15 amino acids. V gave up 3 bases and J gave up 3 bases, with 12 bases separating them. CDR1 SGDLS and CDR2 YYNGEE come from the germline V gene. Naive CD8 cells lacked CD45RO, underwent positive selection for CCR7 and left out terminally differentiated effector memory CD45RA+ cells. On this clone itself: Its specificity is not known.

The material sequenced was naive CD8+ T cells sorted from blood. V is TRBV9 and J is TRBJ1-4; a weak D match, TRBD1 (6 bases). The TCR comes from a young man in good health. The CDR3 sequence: CASSAPQGPNEKLFF. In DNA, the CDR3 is TGTGCCAGCAGCGCCCCACAGGGACCTAATGAAAAACTGTTTTTT.